A single sample gave rise to the 20 T cell receptor beta chains below, sequenced in a study of response to subunit inactivated influenza vaccine. Using its own MiXCR run on the RT-PCR reads, TCRdb lists one record per CDR3 protein. The table lists 300,000 to 350,000 distinct CDR3 sequences, approximately 23% of them singletons. The sample consisted of PBMCs from blood, taken 21 months after vaccination. The receptors were sampled from a man between 45 and 75 years old who received an inactivated influenza vaccine.

This clonotype has only one observation. The chain uses TRBV29-1 and TRBJ2-5, with D perhaps matching TRBD1 (5 bases). The CDR3 has 13 amino acids. CDR1 and CDR2 (germline): SQVTM, ANQGSEA. The V gene lost 2 bases and the J gene lost 1 base, with 8 bases spanning the gap. Here the CDR3 DNA reads TGCAGCGTTGAAAGGGGTCGCCAAGAGACCCAGTACTTC. Amino acid sequence: CSVERGRQETQYF. Based on the CDR3 plus reference TRBV29-1 and TRBJ2-5, the full variable domain is SAVISQKPSRDICQRGTSLTIQCQVDSQVTMMFWYRQQPGQSLTLIATANQGSEATYESGFVIDKFPISRPNLTFSTLTVSNMSPEDSSIYLCSVERGRQETQYFGPGTRLLVL.

The rearrangement links TRBV6-5 to TRBJ2-3; TRBD1 agrees at 9 bases. V was clipped by 2 bases and J by 5 bases; unmatched bases: 8. This CDR3 has 16 residues. Germline V gene lookup returns CDR1 MNHEY and CDR2 SVGAGI. CDR3 residues: CASSYLVQGAGDTQYF. The CDR3, as DNA: TGTGCCAGCAGTTACCTTGTACAGGGGGCGGGAGATACGCAGTATTTT.

This clonotype occurred many times. The chain uses TRBV20-1 and TRBJ1-1; D gene ambiguous. Germline V gene sequence: CDR1 DFQATT, CDR2 SNEGSKA (reference sequence). This CDR3 is 17 amino acids long. Deletions cut 1 base from V and 1 base from J, with 19 bases between. This CDR3 is CSARGFIGGRTNTEAFF. CDR3 bases: TGCAGTGCTAGAGGGTTTATAGGCGGGAGGACGAACACTGAAGCTTTCTTT.

In its sample, this clonotype was seen once. CDR3 nucleotides: TGTGCCAGCAGTCTATTTAGCGGTGCCTACAATGAGCAGTTCTTC. Encoded protein: CASSLFSGAYNEQFF. This chain joins TRBV27 and TRBJ2-1, with D perhaps matching TRBD2 (6 bases). CDR1 is MNHEY, CDR2 SMNVEV, per germline (reference sequence). Deletions cut 5 bases from V and 2 bases from J, with 13 bases between. This CDR3 spans 15 amino acids.

The chain is built from TRBV5-1 and TRBJ2-1, with D possibly matching TRBD2 (7 bases). This CDR3 is built from 14 residues. V dropped 0 bases and J dropped 7 bases, with 11 bases sitting between them. In germline, CDR1 is SGHRS, CDR2 YFSETQ. CDR3: CASSLGGGLNEQFF. The CDR3 DNA sequence: TGCGCCAGCAGCTTGGGGGGGGGCCTGAATGAGCAGTTCTTC. The complete variable domain, with remaining parts taken from reference TRBV5-1 and TRBJ2-1, reads KAGVTQTPRYLIKTRGQQVTLSCSPISGHRSVSWYQQTPGQGLQFLFEYFSETQRNKGNFPGRFSGRQFSNSRSEMNVSTLELGDSALYLCASSLGGGLNEQFFGPGTRLTVL.

In this sample, this clonotype turned up a few times. The chain links TRBV6-1 to TRBJ2-5; TRBD1 matches at 7 bases. Trimming took 6 bases from V and 1 from J; bases not matched to a gene: 5. In germline, CDR1 is MNHNS, CDR2 SASEGT. This CDR3 is built from 14 residues. The DNA of the CDR3 is TGTGCCAGCAGACCGGGACAGCTCCAAGAGACCCAGTACTTC. Translation gives CASRPGQLQETQYF.

The CDR3 protein is CASSQPGHLNEKLFF. The CDR3 DNA reads as TGTGCCAGCAGCCAACCCGGACACCTTAATGAAAAACTGTTTTTT. The gene calls are TRBV4-2 and TRBJ1-4; TRBD1 is a possible D gene (5 bases). Per the germline V gene, CDR1 is LGHNA and CDR2 is YNFKEQ. The V and J ends lost 2 bases and 4 bases respectively, with 11 bases between them. The CDR3 has 15 amino acids.

This clonotype was detected only a few times. The rearrangement uses TRBV4-2 and TRBJ1-4; 7 positions match TRBD1. With 3 bases clipped from V and 6 bases from J, the junction kept 10 bases outside the gene matches. The CDR3 length is 16 residues. Germline values: CDR1 LGHNA, CDR2 YNFKEQ. CDR3 DNA sequence: TGTGCCAGCAGCCATGACCGGACAGGACAAGATGAAAAACTGTTTTTT. Amino acid sequence: CASSHDRTGQDEKLFF.

This chain joins TRBV6-5 and TRBJ2-7, with 9 positions matching TRBD1. V lost 2 bases to trimming and J lost 6 bases; unmatched junction nucleotides: 8. CDR1 and CDR2 from the germline V gene are MNHEY and SVGAGI. CDR3 length: 15 residues. For the CDR3, the DNA is TGTGCCAGCAGTTACGTCATGGGGACAGGGTTCGAGCAGTACTTC. It yields the protein CASSYVMGTGFEQYF.

This rearrangement joins TRBV19 to TRBJ2-1; TRBD2 matches at 8 bases. Germline V gene lookup returns CDR1 LNHDA and CDR2 SQIVND (reference sequence). The CDR3 totals 16 residues. V lost 1 base, J lost 4 bases, and 6 bases stayed unmatched. CDR3 loop: CASSIGVLAVYNEQFF. The CDR3 DNA is TGTGCCAGTAGTATAGGGGTACTAGCGGTTTACAATGAGCAGTTCTTC.

The rearrangement links TRBV20-1 to TRBJ1-4; D is unresolved. This CDR3 has 13 residues. Germline CDR1 and CDR2: DFQATT and SNEGSKA (reference sequence). The V and J ends lost 3 bases and 5 bases respectively, with 10 bases between them. Written as DNA, the CDR3 is TGCAGTGCTAGGAACGGTATAAATGAAAAACTGTTTTTT. Residues: CSARNGINEKLFF.

This chain joins TRBV4-3 and TRBJ2-7; maybe TRBD1 (6 bases). Trimming left V 3 bases short and J 3 bases short, with 21 bases between. CDR1 is LGHNA and CDR2 is YSLEER in the germline V gene. The CDR3 covers 17 residues. The CDR3 spells CASSQAGQGSFFYEQYF. The CDR3 DNA follows: TGCGCCAGCAGCCAGGCCGGCCAGGGGAGTTTCTTCTACGAGCAGTACTTC.

The genes are TRBV10-3 and TRBJ2-2; TRBD2 aligns across 10 bases. The germline CDR1 and CDR2 sequences are ENHRY and SYGVKD. The CDR3 loop spans 15 amino acids. Trimming removed 3 bases from V and 4 bases from J; junction bases left unmatched: 2. DNA for the CDR3: TGTGCCATCAGTGATCCTAGCGGGAGCACCGGGGAGCTGTTTTTT. Translation: CAISDPSGSTGELFF.

Only a few counts were recorded for this clonotype. The rearrangement uses TRBV20-1 and TRBJ2-3; 16 bases are a match to TRBD2. J gave up 6 bases and V 6 bases, and 6 bases lay outside the gene matches. CDR1 and CDR2 (germline): DFQATT, SNEGSKA (reference sequence). The CDR3 length is 15 residues. CDR3 sequence reads: CSAGTSGGVTDTQYF. CDR3 bases: TGCAGTGCAGGGACTAGCGGGGGGGTTACCGATACGCAGTATTTT.

This clonotype was seen many times. The chain uses TRBV3-1 and TRBJ1-4, with TRBD1 matching 7 bases. There are 17 residues in the CDR3. With 4 bases clipped from V and 5 bases from J, the junction kept 13 bases outside the gene matches. The germline gives CDR1 LGHDT, CDR2 YNNKEL (reference sequence). The CDR3 sequence is CASSLRGRGQANEKLFF. The DNA for the CDR3 is TGTGCCAGCAGCCTTCGGGGTCGAGGACAGGCCAATGAAAAACTGTTTTTT.

The rearrangement uses TRBV28 and TRBJ2-5, with D perhaps matching TRBD1 (6 bases). Germline V gene lookup returns CDR1 MDHEN and CDR2 SYDVKM. Between the trimmed V and J ends, which lost 7 bases and 2 bases, there was a span of 11 bases. This CDR3 spans 13 amino acids. In DNA, the CDR3 is TGTGCCAGCAACCCCGGACAGCAAGAGACCCAGTACTTC. Translation gives CASNPGQQETQYF.

The V and J genes are TRBV10-1 and TRBJ1-1; no firm D call. The V gene lost 3 bases and the J gene lost 2 bases, with 10 bases spanning the gap. The CDR3 is 14 residues long. CDR1 and CDR2 (germline): WNHNN, SYGVQD (reference sequence). The CDR3 reads CASSDSGVNTEAFF. CDR3 DNA sequence: TGCGCCAGCAGTGACTCCGGGGTAAACACTGAAGCTTTCTTT.

V gene TRBV5-1 combines with J gene TRBJ2-1, with D perhaps assigned TRBD1 or TRBD2 (5 bases each). Trimming removed 4 bases from V and 1 base from J, with 15 bases in between. This CDR3 comprises 16 residues. Germline V CDR1 and CDR2: SGHRS, YFSETQ. CDR3 DNA: TGCGCCAGCAGCCCCGGGACGGGGAGTTCCTACAATGAGCAGTTCTTC. Translated: CASSPGTGSSYNEQFF.

A remark on this clonotype: This may stem from a read error, because a much larger clone lies one nucleotide away. The chain couples TRBV7-2 to TRBJ1-2; 9 nucleotides align to TRBD1. The CDR3 loop spans 15 amino acids. The germline V gene encodes CDR1 SGHTA and CDR2 FQGNSA. CDR3 bases: TGTGACAGCAGCCTAGTACCGGGACAGGGCTATGGCTACACCTTC. Protein sequence: CDSSLVPGQGYGYTF.

The chain links TRBV29-1 to TRBJ2-2; 11 bases map to TRBD2. The trim removed 4 bases at V and 6 bases at J, leaving 13 bases unmatched. This CDR3 spans 17 amino acids. Germline-derived CDR1 and CDR2 are SQVTM and ANQGSEA. The CDR3 DNA is TGCAGCGTTGTTTTAGTCGTGACTAGCGGGACATCCGGGGAGCTGTTTTTT. It yields the protein CSVVLVVTSGTSGELFF.